The 25 T cell receptor beta chains below were found in one sample sequenced in a study of tumor and adjacent non-tumor tissue in lung cancer. The template was RNA from unsorted bulk tissue. The library came from three nested PCR rounds adapted from ARM-PCR protocols. TCRdb re-called the multiplex PCR reads with MiXCR, one entry per CDR3 protein. The data show approximately 79,000 distinct CDR3 sequences, over 60% seen once. The material sequenced was lung tumor tissue. The receptor set was obtained from a woman between 40 and 55 years old with non-small cell lung cancer.

The rearrangement joins TRBV12-3 or TRBV12-4 to TRBJ1-6; 9 bases map to TRBD1. This CDR3 is 16 amino acids long. The V gene end was trimmed by 6 bases and the J gene end by 4 bases; junction bases not matched to a gene: 7. The CDR3 DNA reads TGTGCCAGCAGGACGATCGGGACAGGGTATAATTCACCCCTCCACTTT. Amino acids: CASRTIGTGYNSPLHF.

Regarding this clonotype: A much larger clonotype is one base distant, so this may be a read error. The V and J genes are TRBV5-4 and TRBJ2-3, with 9 bases matching TRBD2. Germline V gene lookup returns CDR1 SGHNT and CDR2 YYREEE (reference sequence). The CDR3 covers 17 residues. Here the CDR3 DNA reads TGTGCCAGCTGCTTGTCTCTTGGCGGGGGGGACACAGATACGCAGTATTTT. It translates to CASCLSLGGGDTDTQYF.

As for this clonotype: An end of the junction differs from the germline gene, which may be a read error. The rearrangement links TRBV6-6 to TRBJ2-5, with 8 bases identical to TRBD2. CDR3 size: 15 residues. Per the germline V gene, CDR1 is MNHNY and CDR2 is SVGAGI (reference sequence). The CDR3, as DNA: TGTGCCAGCACTTACGATTCGGGGGGGGGTCAGACCCAGTACTTC. Protein product: CASTYDSGGGQTQYF.

About this clonotype: As the CDR3 is not closed by the conserved phenylalanine or tryptophan, this likely results from a read error. This chain connects TRBV19 to TRBJ2-5; TRBD2 aligns across 7 bases. This CDR3 comprises 16 residues. Germline CDR1 is LNHDA and CDR2 is SQIVND (reference sequence). The CDR3 reads CASSIGGTSLQGTQYI. As DNA, the CDR3 is TGTGCCAGTAGTATCGGGGGGACGAGTCTTCAAGGGACCCAGTACATC.

Of note for this clonotype: One junction end disagrees with the germline gene, perhaps due to a read error. This chain connects TRBV10-3 to TRBJ2-5; 8 bases are shared with TRBD1. The CDR3 length is 14 residues. Germline V gives CDR1 ENHRY, CDR2 SYGVKD. The CDR3 loop is CVIRGTGEQETQHF. For the CDR3, the DNA is TGCGTCATCAGGGGGACAGGTGAACAAGAGACCCAGCACTTC.

Note on this clonotype: A single base separates this from a much larger clone, so it may be a read error. The V gene is TRBV20-1, the J gene TRBJ2-3; D may be TRBD2 (5 bases). Trimming removed 5 bases from V and 4 bases from J, with 22 bases in between. CDR1 and CDR2 (germline): DFQATT, SNEGSKA (reference sequence). The CDR3 runs to 16 residues. The CDR3, as DNA: TGCAGTGCTGGCGACAATAGGCGAGATAGCGCAGATACGCAGTATTTT. This codes for CSAGDNRRDSADTQYF.

A remark on this clonotype: Its ends do not fully match the called genes, so a read error is possible. The rearrangement links TRBV11-2 to TRBJ2-7; D gene uncertain. The CDR3 totals 13 residues. Germline V gene sequence: CDR1 SGHAT, CDR2 FQNNGV. The DNA of the CDR3 is TGTCCCAACAGCTTAGAAGACCGCTACGAACAGTACTTC. Encoded protein: CPNSLEDRYEQYF. The whole variable domain, filled in from reference TRBV11-2 and TRBJ2-7, reads EAGVAQSPRYKIIEKRQSVAFWCNPISGHATLYWYQQILGQGPKLLIQFQNNGVVDDSQLPKDRFSAERLKGVDSTLKIQPAKLEDSAVYLCPNSLEDRYEQYFGPGTRLTVT.

Note on this clonotype: Just one base apart from a much larger clone, this may be a read error. This rearrangement joins TRBV4-1 to TRBJ2-5, with 11 nucleotides matching TRBD2. The CDR3 totals 17 residues. CDR1 is MGHRA, CDR2 YSYEKL, per germline. CDR3 DNA sequence: TGCACCAGCAGCCGGATAGCGGGGGGGGTTGAGAAAGAGACCCAGTACTTC. The encoded protein is CTSSRIAGGVEKETQYF.

Worth noting for this clonotype: One junction end does not reproduce the germline sequence, and a read error may be involved. The chain uses TRBV12-3 or TRBV12-4 and TRBJ2-5; D remains ambiguous. CDR3 size: 13 residues. CDR3 amino acids: CTSSPGPQETQYF. The CDR3 coding sequence is TGTACCAGCAGTCCCGGACCTCAAGAGACCCAGTACTTC.

This clonotype has just one count. A much more abundant neighbour one base away suggests this may be a read error. This chain links TRBV5-6 with TRBJ2-7, with 7 bases fitting TRBD2. There are 14 residues in the CDR3. Germline CDR1 SGHDT, CDR2 YYEEEE. CDR3 coding DNA: TGTGCCAGCAGCGTAAGACCAGCGGGAAACGAGCATTACTTC. It yields the protein CASSVRPAGNEHYF.

This clonotype was seen repeatedly, ten times or more. The chain couples TRBV6-1 to TRBJ1-6, with 8 bases aligning to TRBD1. The V gene end was trimmed by 4 bases and the J gene end by 7 bases; junction bases not matched to a gene: 3. Germline V gives CDR1 MNHNS, CDR2 SASEGT. The CDR3 is made up of 14 amino acids. The CDR3 region has the DNA TGTGCCAGCAGTGGATACAGGGGGAATTCACCCCTCCACTTT. This encodes CASSGYRGNSPLHF.

Notes on this clonotype: The junction departs from the called germline gene at one end, perhaps through a read error. The chain employs TRBV11-3 and TRBJ2-1; 8 nucleotides line up with TRBD1. Germline CDR1 reads SGHNT; CDR2 reads YENEEA. There are 14 residues in the CDR3. CDR3 in amino acids: CTSSTTGGRYEQLF. The CDR3, as DNA: TGTACCAGCAGCACAACAGGGGGTAGGTATGAGCAGCTCTTC. The full variable domain, with the rest looked up from reference TRBV11-3 and TRBJ2-1, is EAGVVQSPRYKIIEKKQPVAFWCNPISGHNTLYWYLQNLGQGPELLIRYENEEAVDDSQLPKDRFSAERLKGVDSTLKIQPAELGDSAVYLCTSSTTGGRYEQLFGPGTRLTVL.

In regard to this clonotype: One end of the junction does not line up with germline, which may come from a read error. The J gene is TRBJ2-2, the V gene TRBV12-3 or TRBV12-4, with TRBD1 as a possible D gene (5 bases). CDR3 length equals 14 residues. The CDR3 loop is CTSSPTANTRELFF. Here the CDR3 DNA reads TGTACCAGCAGCCCGACAGCGAACACCAGGGAGCTGTTTTTT.

This clonotype was observed a handful of times. Germline and junction disagree at one end, which may indicate a read error. J is TRBJ2-7 and V is TRBV11-2, with D perhaps matching TRBD1 or TRBD2 (5 bases each). The CDR3 sequence is 12 residues long. Looked up from germline, CDR1 is SGHAT and CDR2 is FQNNGV. CDR3 nucleotides: TGTGTCAGCAGCCCGGCCGGGACCCTTCAGTACTTC. Amino acid sequence: CVSSPAGTLQYF.

The chain joins TRBV6-1 to TRBJ2-1; 7 bases map to TRBD1. Germline values: CDR1 MNHNS, CDR2 SASEGT. The CDR3 extends over 15 amino acids. The V and J ends lost 1 base and 6 bases, in that order; junction bases with no gene match: 6. The CDR3, as DNA: TGTGCCAGCAGTGAAGTGAGGGGGCGGGTCAATGAGCAGTTCTTC. This translates into CASSEVRGRVNEQFF.

With respect to this clonotype: One junction end does not reproduce the germline sequence, and a read error may be involved. This chain's CDR3 is CASSGEGSWANALTF. The DNA of the CDR3 is TGTGCCAGCAGTGGAGAGGGCTCTTGGGCCAACGCCCTGACTTTC. The chain links TRBV11-2 to TRBJ2-6; D possibly corresponds to TRBD2 (5 bases). CDR1 and CDR2 from the germline V gene are SGHAT and FQNNGV. The length of the CDR3 is 15 residues.

In the case of this clonotype: This likely comes from a read error, as the CDR3 has no conserved phenylalanine or tryptophan at its end. The limits of the CDR3 on the DNA are not certain, so only TCRdb's listed CDR3 is given. The chain couples TRBV11-2 to TRBJ2-5; no check of the table's D call, TRBD1, against the DNA was made. Inclusive of both ends, the CDR3 amounts to 14 amino acids. Looked up from germline, CDR1 is SGHAT and CDR2 is FQNNGV. CDR3 protein: CASSPARGAGIQYI.

This clonotype has more than one count but fewer than ten. The chain links TRBV20-1 to TRBJ2-1; D is unclear. This CDR3 comprises 15 residues. Looked up from germline, CDR1 is DFQATT and CDR2 is SNEGSKA (reference sequence). The CDR3 nucleotides are TGCAGCGCAACCGTCCTTGGACGATCCTACAATGAGCAGTTCTTC. Translated: CSATVLGRSYNEQFF.

This clonotype was recorded a few times. Likely a read error: the CDR3 ends without its conserved phenylalanine or tryptophan. J is TRBJ2-1 and V is TRBV10-3, with D possibly TRBD2 on 6 matching bases. V lost 8 bases to trimming and J lost 1 base, with 21 bases between them. The CDR3 is made up of 17 amino acids. Germline V lookup: CDR1 ENHRY, CDR2 SYGVKD. CDR3 protein: CAIGNPPGLGSYNEQFL. The CDR3 DNA reads TGTGCCATCGGCAATCCCCCGGGACTGGGTTCCTACAATGAGCAGTTCTTG.

In its sample, this clonotype was seen many times. J is TRBJ2-1 and V is TRBV7-9; D is possibly TRBD1 or TRBD2 (5 bases each). The CDR3 consists of 16 residues. V was cut by 4 bases and J by 9 bases, with 22 bases left in between. Germline loops: CDR1 SEHNR, CDR2 FQNEAQ (reference sequence). This chain's CDR3 is CASSYRDHSTHTEQFF. The DNA of the CDR3 is TGTGCCAGCAGCTACCGGGACCACTCAACGCACACTGAGCAGTTCTTC. The full variable domain, rest sourced from reference TRBV7-9 and TRBJ2-1, is DTGVSQNPRHKITKRGQNVTFRCDPISEHNRLYWYRQTLGQGPEFLTYFQNEAQLEKSRLLSDRFSAERPKGSFSTLEIQRTEQGDSAMYLCASSYRDHSTHTEQFFGPGTRLTVL.

With regard to this clonotype: Germline and junction disagree at one end, which may indicate a read error. The chain links TRBV11-2 to TRBJ2-7; 8 nucleotides match TRBD2. Germline values: CDR1 SGHAT, CDR2 FQNNGV. This CDR3 is 15 amino acids long. Written as DNA, the CDR3 is TGTGCCAACAGCCACCGCGGGACTAGTGGATACGAGCAGTACTTC. Translation gives CANSHRGTSGYEQYF. Full variable domain (outside the CDR3, taken from reference TRBV11-2 and TRBJ2-7): EAGVAQSPRYKIIEKRQSVAFWCNPISGHATLYWYQQILGQGPKLLIQFQNNGVVDDSQLPKDRFSAERLKGVDSTLKIQPAKLEDSAVYLCANSHRGTSGYEQYFGPGTRLTVT.

The table lists this clonotype with a count of one. Sequence at one end of the junction differs from germline and may be a read error. The V and J genes are TRBV11-2 and TRBJ2-7; D may be TRBD1 (5 bases). The CDR3 runs 12 residues. CDR1 and CDR2 from the germline V gene are SGHAT and FQNNGV. The CDR3 coding sequence is TGTACAAGCAGCTTAGGGGCAAGTAGTCAGCACTTC. This codes for CTSSLGASSQHF. The whole variable domain, filled in from reference TRBV11-2 and TRBJ2-7, reads EAGVAQSPRYKIIEKRQSVAFWCNPISGHATLYWYQQILGQGPKLLIQFQNNGVVDDSQLPKDRFSAERLKGVDSTLKIQPAKLEDSAVYLCTSSLGASSQHFGPGTRLTVT.

As concerns this clonotype: Since a much larger clone is just one base distant, this may be a read error. The J gene is TRBJ1-5, the V gene TRBV25-1; no reliable D call. Trimming removed 5 bases at V and 3 bases at J, with 11 bases between. Germline CDR1 reads MGHDK; CDR2 reads SYGVNS. The CDR3 sequence is 14 residues long. Here the CDR3 reads CASSFGGFNQPQHF. CDR3 nucleotide sequence: TGTGCCAGCAGTTTCGGAGGGTTCAATCAGCCCCAGCATTTT.

The chain employs TRBV7-9 and TRBJ1-1; the D gene is possibly TRBD1 (6 bases). CDR3 length: 14 residues. From germline, CDR1 is SEHNR and CDR2 FQNEAQ (reference sequence). V gave up 5 bases and J gave up 1 base, with 11 bases separating them. CDR3 sequence: CASSQEGGNTEAFF. As DNA, the CDR3 is TGTGCCAGCAGCCAGGAAGGGGGGAACACTGAAGCTTTCTTT.

There are many counts of this clonotype. V is TRBV28 and J is TRBJ2-1; unclear D gene. CDR1 is MDHEN and CDR2 is SYDVKM in the germline V gene. The CDR3 spans 13 residues. V dropped 2 bases and J dropped 9 bases, with 11 bases sitting between them. The CDR3 sequence is CASSLAPVGEQFF. The CDR3 DNA is TGTGCCAGCAGTTTAGCCCCGGTGGGTGAGCAGTTCTTC.